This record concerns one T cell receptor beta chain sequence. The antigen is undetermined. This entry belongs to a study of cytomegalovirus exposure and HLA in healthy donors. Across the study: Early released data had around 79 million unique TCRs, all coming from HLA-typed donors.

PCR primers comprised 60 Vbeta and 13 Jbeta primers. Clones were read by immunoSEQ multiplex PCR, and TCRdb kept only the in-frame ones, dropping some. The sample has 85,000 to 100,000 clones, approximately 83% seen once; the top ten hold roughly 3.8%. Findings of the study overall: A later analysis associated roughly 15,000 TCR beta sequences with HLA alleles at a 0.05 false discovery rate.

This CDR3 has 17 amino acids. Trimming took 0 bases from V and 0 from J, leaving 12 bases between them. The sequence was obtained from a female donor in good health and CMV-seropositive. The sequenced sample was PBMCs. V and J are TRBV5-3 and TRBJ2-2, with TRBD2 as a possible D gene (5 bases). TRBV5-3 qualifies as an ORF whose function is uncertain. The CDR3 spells CARSLGPAAPNTGELFF. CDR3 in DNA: TGTGCCAGAAGCTTGGGACCAGCGGCCCCGAACACCGGGGAGCTGTTTTTT.